This TCR beta chain was obtained from a study of cytomegalovirus exposure and HLA in healthy donors. The germline V gene encodes CDR1 LNHNV and CDR2 YYDKDF (reference sequence). This CDR3 comprises 15 residues. Trimming cost V 0 bases and J 5 bases, with 13 bases left between them. Findings and caveats of the study: Cytomegalovirus-associated status was assigned to approximately 160 TCR beta chains. The productive fraction for most TCR beta V segments was about 87% or about 30% in an earlier analysis.

The PCR had 60 Vbeta and 13 Jbeta primers. Assay used: immunoSEQ multiplex PCR; TCRdb lists only in-frame clones, some missing. Of roughly 150,000 clones in the sample, roughly 81% are singletons; the top ten hold approximately 2.5%. In the case of this clone: Its specificity is not known.

The sequence was collected from a man aged 25-40 years in good health and CMV-seropositive. The rearrangement links TRBV15 to TRBJ2-5; D possibly corresponds to TRBD2 (5 bases). The sample comprised PBMCs. For the CDR3, the DNA is TGTGCCACCAGCAGAGATCTGGCTAGCCGGGAGACCCAGTACTTC. It encodes CATSRDLASRETQYF.